This is a list of T cell receptor beta chains from one sample in a study of blood T cell repertoires in COVID-19. Libraries were prepared by immunoSEQ multiplex PCR; TCRdb keeps only in-frame clonotypes and omits some of them. The data contain some 100,000 clones, 80% to 95% of them singletons. Material: peripheral blood. The receptors come from a man between 70 and 80 years old with acute or convalescent COVID-19. Both conserved end residues are part of each CDR3. The order of the fields is V gene, clone size, D gene, J gene, CDR3 DNA, CDR3 protein. D genes are given only for firm matches. Size is omitted from some rows. Given values are once, few, many or a class for expanded clones.

>TRBV7-2|-|-|TRBJ1-5
TGTGCCAGCAGCTTACAGAATAGCAATCAGCCCCAGCATTTT
CASSLQNSNQPQHF
>TRBV2|-|-|TRBJ1-1
TGTGCCAGCAGGGGCGGGAGGGGGGACACTGAAGCTTTCTTT
CASRGGRGDTEAFF
>TRBV27|-|-|TRBJ1-2
TGTGCCAGCAGTTTAAGCATTGGGCTTAACTATGGCTACACCTTC
CASSLSIGLNYGYTF
>TRBV9|once|TRBD2|TRBJ2-3
TGTGCCAGCAGCCCCGGAGGGCTAGCGGGCACAGATACGCAGTATTTT
CASSPGGLAGTDTQYF
>TRBV28|-|-|TRBJ2-1
TGTGCCAGCAGTTTATGGGCGACAGATTCAAATGAGCAGTTCTTC
CASSLWATDSNEQFF
>TRBV29-1|-|TRBD2|TRBJ2-5
TGCAGCGTTGACCCGGGACTAGCTGGGGAGACCCAGTACTTC
CSVDPGLAGETQYF
>TRBV4-2|-|-|TRBJ2-6
TGTGCCAGCAGCCAGTCTTCCTTCACGGGGGCTGGGGCCAACGTCCTGACTTTC
CASSQSSFTGAGANVLTF
>TRBV7-8|-|-|TRBJ2-7
TGTGCCAGCAGCTTCCAGGGGTACGAGCAGTACTTC
CASSFQGYEQYF
>TRBV19|-|TRBD1|TRBJ1-6
TGTGCCAGTAGTACCCCAGACAGGGGTTCACCCCTCCACTTT
CASSTPDRGSPLHF
>TRBV19|once|-|TRBJ1-1
TGTGCCAGTAGTATGCGGGGAACAGGGAACACTGAAGCTTTCTTT
CASSMRGTGNTEAFF
>TRBV4-1|-|-|TRBJ2-2
TGCGCCAGCAGCCCACAGGGCGTGAACACCGGGGAGCTGTTTTTT
CASSPQGVNTGELFF
>TRBV27|-|TRBD1|TRBJ1-4
TGTGCCAGCCAAGAAGGGGGCACGGAAAAACTGTTTTTT
CASQEGGTEKLFF
>TRBV6-6|-|-|TRBJ2-7
TGTGCCAGCAGTTATTTCACAGGGTTTGGCGAGCAGTACTTC
CASSYFTGFGEQYF
>TRBV3-1/TRBV3-2|-|TRBD1|TRBJ2-4
TGTGCCAGCAGCATCCGCCGGGACAGGGGATACCAAGAAAACATTCAGTACTTC
CASSIRRDRGYQENIQYF
>TRBV28|once|TRBD1|TRBJ1-1
TGTGCCAGCAGTTTGGGGGACAGACAAGGAGTGGCTTTCTTT
CASSLGDRQGVAFF
>TRBV5-5|-|TRBD2|TRBJ2-7
TGTGCCAGCAGCTCCGGGACTAGCTACGAGCAGTACTTC
CASSSGTSYEQYF
>TRBV13|-|-|TRBJ2-1
TGTGCCAGCAGCTTCAGTCGGGGTTTCTACAATGAGCAGTTCTTC
CASSFSRGFYNEQFF
>TRBV7-9|-|-|TRBJ2-1
TGTGCCAGCAGCCCGACAGTCTACAATGAGCAGTTCTTC
CASSPTVYNEQFF
>TRBV5-5|-|TRBD1|TRBJ2-5
TGTGCCAGCAGCGGCGGACAGGGAATGGAGACCCAGTACTTC
CASSGGQGMETQYF
>TRBV6-5|-|TRBD2|TRBJ2-5
TGTGCCAGCAGTTACTCTAGCGGGGGGGCAGGGACCCAGTACTTC
CASSYSSGGAGTQYF
>TRBV29-1|-|-|TRBJ2-1
TGCAGCGTAAGGGAGAATAATGAGCAGTTCTTC
CSVRENNEQFF
>TRBV10-3|-|-|TRBJ1-3
TGTGCCATCAGCGAAATAGAGGGAAACACCATATATTTT
CAISEIEGNTIYF
>TRBV5-6|-|TRBD1|TRBJ2-7
TGTGCCAGCAGCCGCGGACAGGGATACGAGCAGTACTTC
CASSRGQGYEQYF
>TRBV12-2|-|-|TRBJ1-6
TGTGCAAGTCGCTTAGTCCAGAGGACAAACGATAATTCACCCCTCCACTTT
CASRLVQRTNDNSPLHF
>TRBV6-2/TRBV6-3|once|TRBD2|TRBJ2-5
TGTGCCAGCAGTTCTAGGGGAGCGGGAGGGCCAAGGGAGACCCAGTACTTC
CASSSRGAGGPRETQYF
>TRBV19|-|TRBD1|TRBJ1-2
TGTGCCAGTACCCAGGGGAGAGGGACAGGGCTTAGATATGGCTACACCTTC
CASTQGRGTGLRYGYTF
>TRBV13|-|TRBD1|TRBJ2-3
TGTGCCAGCAGAAGGACAGGGGGAACAGATACGCAGTATTTT
CASRRTGGTDTQYF
>TRBV7-9|-|-|TRBJ2-7
TGTGCCAGCAGCACTGCCTACGGGATAACCTACGAGCAGTACTTC
CASSTAYGITYEQYF
>TRBV6-4|-|-|TRBJ2-7
TGTGCCAGCAGTGCACAGGGGGGGAGCTACGAGCAGTACTTC
CASSAQGGSYEQYF
>TRBV12-5|-|-|TRBJ1-4
TGTGCTAGTGGTTTAATAGGGGCAACTAATGAAAAACTGTTTTTT
CASGLIGATNEKLFF
>TRBV5-1|-|-|TRBJ1-2
TGCGCCAGCAGCTTGGGAGCGGGGAACTATGGCTACACCTTC
CASSLGAGNYGYTF
>TRBV29-1|-|TRBD2|TRBJ2-1
TGCAGCCCAGAGATAGGACTAGCGGGAGGACGGTACAATGAGCAGTTCTTC
CSPEIGLAGGRYNEQFF
>TRBV6-1|-|-|TRBJ1-1
TGTGCCAGCAGTGACGGACGGCCGGGGGCTGAAGCTTTCTTT
CASSDGRPGAEAFF
>TRBV30|-|-|TRBJ1-2
TGTGCCTGGAGTGGTCCCTCCGGCTACACCTTC
CAWSGPSGYTF
>TRBV6-6|-|TRBD1|TRBJ1-6
TGTGCCAGCAGTTCCCCCGTTTGGACAGGCACCCTCCACTTT
CASSSPVWTGTLHF
>TRBV7-3|-|-|TRBJ2-1
TGTGCCAGCAGCCCCCAGACTAGGAGTGAGCAGTTCTTC
CASSPQTRSEQFF
>TRBV4-2|-|-|TRBJ2-1
TGTGCCAGCAGCCAAGATTGGTTCGTTGTCGGGAATGAGCAGTTCTTC
CASSQDWFVVGNEQFF
>TRBV19|-|-|TRBJ1-2
TGTGCCAGTAGTATAACAGGCAACTATGGCTACACCTTC
CASSITGNYGYTF
>TRBV7-2|-|TRBD1|TRBJ1-2
TGTGCCAGCAGCTTAGACGGGACAGGGGGCTACACCTTC
CASSLDGTGGYTF
>TRBV5-4|-|-|TRBJ2-7
TGTGCCAGCAGCAGGACAGAGTCCTACGAGCAGTACTTC
CASSRTESYEQYF
>TRBV11-2|-|TRBD2|TRBJ2-1
TGTGCCAGCAGCTTCGGGACTAGCGGGAGGGCCTCAAATGAGCAGTTCTTC
CASSFGTSGRASNEQFF
>TRBV6-5|-|-|TRBJ2-7
TGTGCCAGCAGTCACCTCGACAGCGCCTACGAGCAGTACTTC
CASSHLDSAYEQYF